Included here is one T cell receptor (beta chain) sequence, with context. The data derive from a study of graft-versus-host responses after intestinal transplantation. The trim removed 4 bases at V and 0 bases at J, leaving 6 bases unmatched. Germline V gene sequence: CDR1 SGHRS, CDR2 YFSETQ. This CDR3 contains 17 residues. Clones were read by immunoSEQ multiplex PCR, and TCRdb kept only the in-frame ones, dropping some. The table includes 85,000 to 100,000 clones, 86% detected once. The sequences come from PBMCs, collected 255 days after intestinal transplant. The gene calls are TRBV5-1 and TRBJ2-6; 8 bases match TRBD1. The receptor's source is a human patient who received an intestinal transplant, so some T cells may come from the graft donor. The CDR3 DNA sequence: TGCGCCAGCAGCCAAGGGACAGGTTTCTCTGGGGCCAACGTCCTGACTTTC. This translates into CASSQGTGFSGANVLTF.